The present T cell receptor beta chain was sequenced within a study of blood T cell repertoires in COVID-19 (dated by TCRdb to about 2020). In terms of the full investigation: The collaborator samples originated in the United States, Italy and Spain and spanned the acute and convalescent phases of COVID-19. A de-identified subject ID, COVID-19 status, age in years and sex were almost always included in the sample metadata. The material from the prospective study consisted of cDNA or gDNA derived from T cells, B-cell-depleted T cells, or PBMCs. Deeply sampled blood TCRbeta repertoires from subjects exposed to, actively infected with, or recovered from COVID-19 were included in the dataset. The repertoires were released in a freely available public database meant as a resource for research on the immune response to SARS-CoV-2. Samples came from the ongoing ImmuneRACE study (first 160 participants) plus 1,254 subjects from 6 global collaborators. Where available, HLA class I and class II types were taken from metadata supplied by the sample provider and were not determined by assay-based typing.

Findings and caveats that apply to the study as a whole: The amount of clinical and demographic metadata varied by source and participant and was provided uncurated.

TCRbeta CDR3 regions were amplified from genomic DNA using the immunoSEQ Assay, a bias-controlled multiplex PCR. As for how the authors treated the data: The number of nucleated cells in each sample was estimated from the amplification of reference gene primers within the assay. Sequence reads were collapsed and filtered to measure the absolute abundance of every unique TCRbeta CDR3 rearrangement. For each sample, productive Simpson clonality was calculated as the square root of Simpson's diversity index over productive rearrangements. The immuneACCESS repertoire file appears here via TCRdb, limited to in-frame rearrangements. These files lack a portion of the clones; in checked studies, under half of the deficit traces to unresolved V genes, and the cause of the others is not known. V, J and clone size are those of that table, while D and trimming were read from the DNA. Here the sample has 300,000 to 500,000 clones; around 90% occur a single time. The top ten clonotypes cover roughly 2% of the sample.

Trimming costs V 1 base and J 7 bases, and their ends lie 4 bases apart. The CDR3 runs 10 amino acids, cysteine and phenylalanine included. CDR3 DNA only is kept here, 30 bases in frame from base 1. The germline V gene encodes CDR1 SQVTM and CDR2 ANQGSEA. Participants in the prospective study were aged roughly 18 to 90 years, lived in 20 to 25 United States geographic areas, and enrolled through a virtual design. In the prospective study, participants were assigned to cohorts based on the clinical history participants reported in a screening survey and a study questionnaire. In the prospective study, whole blood, serum and a nasopharyngeal or oropharyngeal swab were collected from each participant by mobile phlebotomists. Prospective study participants could optionally give additional blood draws and questionnaires over an approximately two-month period. Before DNA extraction, prospective study blood samples were shipped either frozen or at room temperature.

For this clone: Its antigen target is currently unknown. The input lacks base qualities; no much larger clone sits a single base away.

Sample: PBMCs or T cells enriched from blood (not recorded which). This clonotype originated in a woman aged 40 to 49 with acute COVID-19. This sequence uses TRBV29-1 and TRBJ1-2, with an unclear D gene assignment. The CDR3 region: CSVEAGGYTF. The DNA sequence follows: TGCAGCGTTGAAGCGGGTGGCTACACCTTC.